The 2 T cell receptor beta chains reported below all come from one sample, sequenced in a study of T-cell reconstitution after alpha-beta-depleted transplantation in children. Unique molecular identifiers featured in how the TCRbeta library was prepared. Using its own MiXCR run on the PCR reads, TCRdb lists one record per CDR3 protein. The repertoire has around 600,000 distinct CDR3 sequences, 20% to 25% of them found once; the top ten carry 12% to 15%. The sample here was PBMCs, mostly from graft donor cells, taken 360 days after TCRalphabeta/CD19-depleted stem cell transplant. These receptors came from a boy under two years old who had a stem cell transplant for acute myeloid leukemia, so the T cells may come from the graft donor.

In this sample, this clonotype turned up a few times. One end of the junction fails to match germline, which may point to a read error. The CDR3 DNA is TGCGCTAGCAGCTTGTGGTTAGGGGGCCTCTACGAGCAGTACTTC. Translating it yields CASSLWLGGLYEQYF. V gene TRBV5-1 combines with J gene TRBJ2-7; 7 bases fit TRBD1. The CDR3 runs 15 residues. Germline CDR1 and CDR2: SGHRS and YFSETQ.

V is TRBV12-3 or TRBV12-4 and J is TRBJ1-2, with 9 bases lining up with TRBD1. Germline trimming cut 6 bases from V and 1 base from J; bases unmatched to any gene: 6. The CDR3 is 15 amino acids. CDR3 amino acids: CASSPTGGLNYGYTF. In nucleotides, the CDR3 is TGTGCCAGCAGCCCCACAGGGGGCCTTAACTATGGCTACACCTTC.